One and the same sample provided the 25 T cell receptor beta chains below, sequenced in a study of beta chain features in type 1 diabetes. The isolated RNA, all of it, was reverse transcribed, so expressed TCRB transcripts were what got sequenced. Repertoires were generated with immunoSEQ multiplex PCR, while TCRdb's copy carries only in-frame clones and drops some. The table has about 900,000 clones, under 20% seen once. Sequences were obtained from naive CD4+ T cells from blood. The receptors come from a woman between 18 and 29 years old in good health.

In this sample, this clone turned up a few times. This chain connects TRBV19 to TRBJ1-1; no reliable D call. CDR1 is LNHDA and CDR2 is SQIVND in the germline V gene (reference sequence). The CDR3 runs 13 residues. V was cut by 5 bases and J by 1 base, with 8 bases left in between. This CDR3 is CASSPRENTEAFF. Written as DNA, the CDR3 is TGTGCCAGTAGTCCCCGGGAGAACACTGAAGCTTTCTTT.

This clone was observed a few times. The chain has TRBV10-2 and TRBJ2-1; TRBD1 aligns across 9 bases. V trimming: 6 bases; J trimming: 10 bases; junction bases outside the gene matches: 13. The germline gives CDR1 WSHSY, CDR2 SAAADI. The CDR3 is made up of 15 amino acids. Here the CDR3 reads CASRNVRDRVVEQFF. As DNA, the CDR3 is TGCGCCAGCAGGAACGTCCGGGACAGGGTCGTAGAGCAGTTCTTC.

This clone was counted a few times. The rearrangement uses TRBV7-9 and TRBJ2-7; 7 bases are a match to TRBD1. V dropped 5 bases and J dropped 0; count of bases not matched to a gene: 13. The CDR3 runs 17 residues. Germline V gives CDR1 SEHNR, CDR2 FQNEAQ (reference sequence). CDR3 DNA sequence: TGTGCCAGCAGCACAGGGGCGCCCGGGACGACCTCCTACGAGCAGTACTTC. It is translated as CASSTGAPGTTSYEQYF. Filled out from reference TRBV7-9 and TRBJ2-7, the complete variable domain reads DTGVSQNPRHKITKRGQNVTFRCDPISEHNRLYWYRQTLGQGPEFLTYFQNEAQLEKSRLLSDRFSAERPKGSFSTLEIQRTEQGDSAMYLCASSTGAPGTTSYEQYFGPGTRLTVT.

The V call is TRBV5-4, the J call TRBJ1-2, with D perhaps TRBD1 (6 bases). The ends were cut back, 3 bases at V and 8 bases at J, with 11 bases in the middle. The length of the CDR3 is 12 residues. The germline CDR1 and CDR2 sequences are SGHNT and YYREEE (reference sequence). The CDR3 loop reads CASSSDSRGYTF. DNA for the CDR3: TGTGCCAGCAGCTCGGACAGCCGCGGCTACACCTTC.

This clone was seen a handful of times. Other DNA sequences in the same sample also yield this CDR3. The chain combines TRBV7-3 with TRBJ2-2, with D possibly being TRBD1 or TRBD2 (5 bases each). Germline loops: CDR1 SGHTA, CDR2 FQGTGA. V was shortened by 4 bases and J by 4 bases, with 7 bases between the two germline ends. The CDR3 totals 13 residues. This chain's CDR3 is CASSSGTTGELFF. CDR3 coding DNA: TGTGCCAGCAGCTCCGGGACCACCGGGGAGCTGTTTTTT.

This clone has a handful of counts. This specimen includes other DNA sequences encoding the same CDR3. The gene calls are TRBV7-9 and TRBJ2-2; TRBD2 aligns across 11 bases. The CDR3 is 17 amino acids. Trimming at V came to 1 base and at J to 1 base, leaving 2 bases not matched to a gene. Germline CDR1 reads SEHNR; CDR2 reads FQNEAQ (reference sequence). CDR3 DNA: TGTGCCAGCAGCTTAGGAGGGACTAGCGGGAACACCGGGGAGCTGTTTTTT. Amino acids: CASSLGGTSGNTGELFF.

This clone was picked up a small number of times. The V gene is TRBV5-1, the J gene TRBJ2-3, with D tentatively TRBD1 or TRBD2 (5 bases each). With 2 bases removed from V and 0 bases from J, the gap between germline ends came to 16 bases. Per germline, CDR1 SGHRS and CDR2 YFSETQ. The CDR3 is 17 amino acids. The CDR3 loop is CASSFGTGAWSTDTQYF. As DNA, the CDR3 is TGCGCCAGCAGCTTCGGGACCGGGGCATGGAGCACAGATACGCAGTATTTT. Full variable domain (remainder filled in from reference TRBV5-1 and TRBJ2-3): KAGVTQTPRYLIKTRGQQVTLSCSPISGHRSVSWYQQTPGQGLQFLFEYFSETQRNKGNFPGRFSGRQFSNSRSEMNVSTLELGDSALYLCASSFGTGAWSTDTQYFGPGTRLTVL.

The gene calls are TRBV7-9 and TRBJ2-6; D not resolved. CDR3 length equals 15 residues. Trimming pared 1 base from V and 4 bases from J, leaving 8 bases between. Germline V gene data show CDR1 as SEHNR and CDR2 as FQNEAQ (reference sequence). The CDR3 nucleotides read TGTGCCAGCAGCTTAGGGCATCGAGGGGCCAACGTCCTGACTTTC. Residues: CASSLGHRGANVLTF.

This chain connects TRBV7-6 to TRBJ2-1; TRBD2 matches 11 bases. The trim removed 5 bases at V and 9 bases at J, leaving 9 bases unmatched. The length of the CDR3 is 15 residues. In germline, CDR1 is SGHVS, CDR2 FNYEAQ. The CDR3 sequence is CASSPTSGSFVEQFF. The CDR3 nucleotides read TGTGCCAGCAGCCCTACTAGCGGGAGTTTTGTTGAGCAGTTCTTC.

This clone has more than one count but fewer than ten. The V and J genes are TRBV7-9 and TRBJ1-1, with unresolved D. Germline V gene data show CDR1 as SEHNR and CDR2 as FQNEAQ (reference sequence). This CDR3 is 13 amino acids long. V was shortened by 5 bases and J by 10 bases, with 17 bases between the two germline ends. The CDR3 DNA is TGTGCCAGCAGCACGGAGGAGGATGGATCAGCTTTCTTT. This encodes CASSTEEDGSAFF. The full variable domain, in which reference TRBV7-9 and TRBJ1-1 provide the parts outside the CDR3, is DTGVSQNPRHKITKRGQNVTFRCDPISEHNRLYWYRQTLGQGPEFLTYFQNEAQLEKSRLLSDRFSAERPKGSFSTLEIQRTEQGDSAMYLCASSTEEDGSAFFGQGTRLTVV.

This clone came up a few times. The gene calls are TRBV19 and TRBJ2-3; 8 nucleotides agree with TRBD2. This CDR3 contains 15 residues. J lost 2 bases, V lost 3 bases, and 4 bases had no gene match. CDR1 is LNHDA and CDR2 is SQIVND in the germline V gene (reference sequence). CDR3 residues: CASSIPGRVTDTQYF. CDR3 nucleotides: TGTGCCAGTAGTATCCCCGGGAGGGTCACAGATACGCAGTATTTT.

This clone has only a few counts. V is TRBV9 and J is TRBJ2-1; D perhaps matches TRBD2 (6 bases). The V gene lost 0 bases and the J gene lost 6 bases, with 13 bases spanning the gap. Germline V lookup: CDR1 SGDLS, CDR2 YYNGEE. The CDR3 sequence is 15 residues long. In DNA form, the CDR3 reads TGTGCCAGCAGCGTAGCAACGGGAGCGGGCAATGAGCAGTTCTTC. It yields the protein CASSVATGAGNEQFF. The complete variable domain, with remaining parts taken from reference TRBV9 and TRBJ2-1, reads DSGVTQTPKHLITATGQRVTLRCSPRSGDLSVYWYQQSLDQGLQFLIQYYNGEERAKGNILERFSAQQFPDLHSELNLSSLELGDSALYFCASSVATGAGNEQFFGPGTRLTVL.

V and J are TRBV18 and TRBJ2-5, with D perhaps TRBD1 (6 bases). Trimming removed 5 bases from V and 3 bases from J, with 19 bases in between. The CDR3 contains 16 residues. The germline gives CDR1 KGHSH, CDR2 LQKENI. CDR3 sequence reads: CASSTTPTGTKETQYF. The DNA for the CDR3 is TGTGCCAGCTCAACGACTCCGACAGGCACAAAAGAGACCCAGTACTTC.

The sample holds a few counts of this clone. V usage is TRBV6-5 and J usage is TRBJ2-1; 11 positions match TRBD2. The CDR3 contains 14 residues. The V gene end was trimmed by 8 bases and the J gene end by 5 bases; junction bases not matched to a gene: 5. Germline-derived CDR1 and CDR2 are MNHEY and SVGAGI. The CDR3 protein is CASGGTSGNNEQFF. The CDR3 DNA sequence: TGTGCCAGCGGGGGGACTAGCGGAAACAATGAGCAGTTCTTC.

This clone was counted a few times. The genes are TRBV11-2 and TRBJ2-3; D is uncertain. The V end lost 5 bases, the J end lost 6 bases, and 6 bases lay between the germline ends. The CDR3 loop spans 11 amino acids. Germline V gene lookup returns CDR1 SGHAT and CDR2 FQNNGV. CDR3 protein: CASSPADTQYF. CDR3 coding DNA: TGTGCCAGCAGCCCAGCGGATACGCAGTATTTT.

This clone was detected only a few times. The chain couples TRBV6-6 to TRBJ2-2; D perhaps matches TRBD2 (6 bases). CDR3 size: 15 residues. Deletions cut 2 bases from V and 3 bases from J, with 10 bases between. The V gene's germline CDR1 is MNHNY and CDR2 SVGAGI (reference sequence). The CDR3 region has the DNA TGTGCCAGCAGTTACAAGCGGGCATACACCGGGGAGCTGTTTTTT. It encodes CASSYKRAYTGELFF.

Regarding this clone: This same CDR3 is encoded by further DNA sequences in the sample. CDR3 coding DNA: TGTGCCAGCTCACCAGCGGGGGGCCAAGAGACCCAGTACTTC. This encodes CASSPAGGQETQYF. The chain is built from TRBV18 and TRBJ2-5; 8 bases fit TRBD2. V shed 2 bases and J 1 base; nucleotides not matched to a gene: 0. CDR1 KGHSH and CDR2 LQKENI come from the germline V gene. The CDR3 covers 14 residues.

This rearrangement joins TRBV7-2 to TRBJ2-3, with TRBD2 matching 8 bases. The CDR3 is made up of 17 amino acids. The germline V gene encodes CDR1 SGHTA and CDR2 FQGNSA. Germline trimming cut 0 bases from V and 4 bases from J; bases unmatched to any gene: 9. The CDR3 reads CASSLANREGIADTQYF. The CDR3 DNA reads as TGTGCCAGCAGCTTAGCTAATCGGGAGGGCATCGCAGATACGCAGTATTTT.

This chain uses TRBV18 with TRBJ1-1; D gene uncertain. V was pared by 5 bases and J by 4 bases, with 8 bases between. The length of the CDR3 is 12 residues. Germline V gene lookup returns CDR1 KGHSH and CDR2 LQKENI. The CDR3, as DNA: TGTGCCAGCTCATACACGGGCACTGAAGCTTTCTTT. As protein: CASSYTGTEAFF.

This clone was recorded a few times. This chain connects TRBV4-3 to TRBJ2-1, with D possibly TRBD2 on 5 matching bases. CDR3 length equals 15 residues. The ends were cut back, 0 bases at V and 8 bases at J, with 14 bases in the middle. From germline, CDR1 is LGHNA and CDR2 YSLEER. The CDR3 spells CASSQDPKASYEQFF. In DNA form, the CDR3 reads TGCGCCAGCAGCCAAGATCCCAAAGCTAGCTATGAGCAGTTCTTC.

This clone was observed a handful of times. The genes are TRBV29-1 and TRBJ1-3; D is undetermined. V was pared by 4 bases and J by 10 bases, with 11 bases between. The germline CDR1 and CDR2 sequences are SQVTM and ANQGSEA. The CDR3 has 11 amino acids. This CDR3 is CSVVSPETIYF. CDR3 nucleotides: TGCAGCGTTGTTTCTCCCGAAACCATATATTTT.

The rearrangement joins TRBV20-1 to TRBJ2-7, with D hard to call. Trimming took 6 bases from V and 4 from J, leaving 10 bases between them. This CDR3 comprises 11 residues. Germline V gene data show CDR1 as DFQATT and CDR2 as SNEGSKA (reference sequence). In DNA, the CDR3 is TGCAGTGCCCGTGATAAATACGAGCAGTACTTC. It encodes CSARDKYEQYF.

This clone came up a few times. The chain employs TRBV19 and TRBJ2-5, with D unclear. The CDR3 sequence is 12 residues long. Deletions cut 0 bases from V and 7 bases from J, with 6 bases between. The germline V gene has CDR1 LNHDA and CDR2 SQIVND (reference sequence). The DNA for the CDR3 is TGTGCCAGTAGTATAGATCGTGGGACCCAGTACTTC. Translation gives CASSIDRGTQYF.

The CDR3 loop reads CATSTGTTSGYNEQFF. The CDR3 bases are TGTGCCACCAGCACTGGGACCACTAGCGGCTACAATGAGCAGTTCTTC. The chain has TRBV15 and TRBJ2-1; 8 nucleotides agree with TRBD2. Germline V lookup: CDR1 LNHNV, CDR2 YYDKDF (reference sequence). V trimming: 4 bases; J trimming: 3 bases; junction bases outside the gene matches: 8. CDR3 length equals 16 residues. The full variable domain, completed using reference TRBV15 and TRBJ2-1, is DAMVIQNPRYQVTQFGKPVTLSCSQTLNHNVMYWYQQKSSQAPKLLFHYYDKDFNNEADTPDNFQSRRPNTSFCFLDIRSPGLGDTAMYLCATSTGTTSGYNEQFFGPGTRLTVL.

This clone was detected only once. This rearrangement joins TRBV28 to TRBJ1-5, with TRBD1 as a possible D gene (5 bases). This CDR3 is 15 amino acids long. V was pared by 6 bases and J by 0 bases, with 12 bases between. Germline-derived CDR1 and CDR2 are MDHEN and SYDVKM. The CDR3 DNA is TGTGCCAGCAGCCACAGACAGAATAGCAATCAGCCCCAGCATTTT. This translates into CASSHRQNSNQPQHF.